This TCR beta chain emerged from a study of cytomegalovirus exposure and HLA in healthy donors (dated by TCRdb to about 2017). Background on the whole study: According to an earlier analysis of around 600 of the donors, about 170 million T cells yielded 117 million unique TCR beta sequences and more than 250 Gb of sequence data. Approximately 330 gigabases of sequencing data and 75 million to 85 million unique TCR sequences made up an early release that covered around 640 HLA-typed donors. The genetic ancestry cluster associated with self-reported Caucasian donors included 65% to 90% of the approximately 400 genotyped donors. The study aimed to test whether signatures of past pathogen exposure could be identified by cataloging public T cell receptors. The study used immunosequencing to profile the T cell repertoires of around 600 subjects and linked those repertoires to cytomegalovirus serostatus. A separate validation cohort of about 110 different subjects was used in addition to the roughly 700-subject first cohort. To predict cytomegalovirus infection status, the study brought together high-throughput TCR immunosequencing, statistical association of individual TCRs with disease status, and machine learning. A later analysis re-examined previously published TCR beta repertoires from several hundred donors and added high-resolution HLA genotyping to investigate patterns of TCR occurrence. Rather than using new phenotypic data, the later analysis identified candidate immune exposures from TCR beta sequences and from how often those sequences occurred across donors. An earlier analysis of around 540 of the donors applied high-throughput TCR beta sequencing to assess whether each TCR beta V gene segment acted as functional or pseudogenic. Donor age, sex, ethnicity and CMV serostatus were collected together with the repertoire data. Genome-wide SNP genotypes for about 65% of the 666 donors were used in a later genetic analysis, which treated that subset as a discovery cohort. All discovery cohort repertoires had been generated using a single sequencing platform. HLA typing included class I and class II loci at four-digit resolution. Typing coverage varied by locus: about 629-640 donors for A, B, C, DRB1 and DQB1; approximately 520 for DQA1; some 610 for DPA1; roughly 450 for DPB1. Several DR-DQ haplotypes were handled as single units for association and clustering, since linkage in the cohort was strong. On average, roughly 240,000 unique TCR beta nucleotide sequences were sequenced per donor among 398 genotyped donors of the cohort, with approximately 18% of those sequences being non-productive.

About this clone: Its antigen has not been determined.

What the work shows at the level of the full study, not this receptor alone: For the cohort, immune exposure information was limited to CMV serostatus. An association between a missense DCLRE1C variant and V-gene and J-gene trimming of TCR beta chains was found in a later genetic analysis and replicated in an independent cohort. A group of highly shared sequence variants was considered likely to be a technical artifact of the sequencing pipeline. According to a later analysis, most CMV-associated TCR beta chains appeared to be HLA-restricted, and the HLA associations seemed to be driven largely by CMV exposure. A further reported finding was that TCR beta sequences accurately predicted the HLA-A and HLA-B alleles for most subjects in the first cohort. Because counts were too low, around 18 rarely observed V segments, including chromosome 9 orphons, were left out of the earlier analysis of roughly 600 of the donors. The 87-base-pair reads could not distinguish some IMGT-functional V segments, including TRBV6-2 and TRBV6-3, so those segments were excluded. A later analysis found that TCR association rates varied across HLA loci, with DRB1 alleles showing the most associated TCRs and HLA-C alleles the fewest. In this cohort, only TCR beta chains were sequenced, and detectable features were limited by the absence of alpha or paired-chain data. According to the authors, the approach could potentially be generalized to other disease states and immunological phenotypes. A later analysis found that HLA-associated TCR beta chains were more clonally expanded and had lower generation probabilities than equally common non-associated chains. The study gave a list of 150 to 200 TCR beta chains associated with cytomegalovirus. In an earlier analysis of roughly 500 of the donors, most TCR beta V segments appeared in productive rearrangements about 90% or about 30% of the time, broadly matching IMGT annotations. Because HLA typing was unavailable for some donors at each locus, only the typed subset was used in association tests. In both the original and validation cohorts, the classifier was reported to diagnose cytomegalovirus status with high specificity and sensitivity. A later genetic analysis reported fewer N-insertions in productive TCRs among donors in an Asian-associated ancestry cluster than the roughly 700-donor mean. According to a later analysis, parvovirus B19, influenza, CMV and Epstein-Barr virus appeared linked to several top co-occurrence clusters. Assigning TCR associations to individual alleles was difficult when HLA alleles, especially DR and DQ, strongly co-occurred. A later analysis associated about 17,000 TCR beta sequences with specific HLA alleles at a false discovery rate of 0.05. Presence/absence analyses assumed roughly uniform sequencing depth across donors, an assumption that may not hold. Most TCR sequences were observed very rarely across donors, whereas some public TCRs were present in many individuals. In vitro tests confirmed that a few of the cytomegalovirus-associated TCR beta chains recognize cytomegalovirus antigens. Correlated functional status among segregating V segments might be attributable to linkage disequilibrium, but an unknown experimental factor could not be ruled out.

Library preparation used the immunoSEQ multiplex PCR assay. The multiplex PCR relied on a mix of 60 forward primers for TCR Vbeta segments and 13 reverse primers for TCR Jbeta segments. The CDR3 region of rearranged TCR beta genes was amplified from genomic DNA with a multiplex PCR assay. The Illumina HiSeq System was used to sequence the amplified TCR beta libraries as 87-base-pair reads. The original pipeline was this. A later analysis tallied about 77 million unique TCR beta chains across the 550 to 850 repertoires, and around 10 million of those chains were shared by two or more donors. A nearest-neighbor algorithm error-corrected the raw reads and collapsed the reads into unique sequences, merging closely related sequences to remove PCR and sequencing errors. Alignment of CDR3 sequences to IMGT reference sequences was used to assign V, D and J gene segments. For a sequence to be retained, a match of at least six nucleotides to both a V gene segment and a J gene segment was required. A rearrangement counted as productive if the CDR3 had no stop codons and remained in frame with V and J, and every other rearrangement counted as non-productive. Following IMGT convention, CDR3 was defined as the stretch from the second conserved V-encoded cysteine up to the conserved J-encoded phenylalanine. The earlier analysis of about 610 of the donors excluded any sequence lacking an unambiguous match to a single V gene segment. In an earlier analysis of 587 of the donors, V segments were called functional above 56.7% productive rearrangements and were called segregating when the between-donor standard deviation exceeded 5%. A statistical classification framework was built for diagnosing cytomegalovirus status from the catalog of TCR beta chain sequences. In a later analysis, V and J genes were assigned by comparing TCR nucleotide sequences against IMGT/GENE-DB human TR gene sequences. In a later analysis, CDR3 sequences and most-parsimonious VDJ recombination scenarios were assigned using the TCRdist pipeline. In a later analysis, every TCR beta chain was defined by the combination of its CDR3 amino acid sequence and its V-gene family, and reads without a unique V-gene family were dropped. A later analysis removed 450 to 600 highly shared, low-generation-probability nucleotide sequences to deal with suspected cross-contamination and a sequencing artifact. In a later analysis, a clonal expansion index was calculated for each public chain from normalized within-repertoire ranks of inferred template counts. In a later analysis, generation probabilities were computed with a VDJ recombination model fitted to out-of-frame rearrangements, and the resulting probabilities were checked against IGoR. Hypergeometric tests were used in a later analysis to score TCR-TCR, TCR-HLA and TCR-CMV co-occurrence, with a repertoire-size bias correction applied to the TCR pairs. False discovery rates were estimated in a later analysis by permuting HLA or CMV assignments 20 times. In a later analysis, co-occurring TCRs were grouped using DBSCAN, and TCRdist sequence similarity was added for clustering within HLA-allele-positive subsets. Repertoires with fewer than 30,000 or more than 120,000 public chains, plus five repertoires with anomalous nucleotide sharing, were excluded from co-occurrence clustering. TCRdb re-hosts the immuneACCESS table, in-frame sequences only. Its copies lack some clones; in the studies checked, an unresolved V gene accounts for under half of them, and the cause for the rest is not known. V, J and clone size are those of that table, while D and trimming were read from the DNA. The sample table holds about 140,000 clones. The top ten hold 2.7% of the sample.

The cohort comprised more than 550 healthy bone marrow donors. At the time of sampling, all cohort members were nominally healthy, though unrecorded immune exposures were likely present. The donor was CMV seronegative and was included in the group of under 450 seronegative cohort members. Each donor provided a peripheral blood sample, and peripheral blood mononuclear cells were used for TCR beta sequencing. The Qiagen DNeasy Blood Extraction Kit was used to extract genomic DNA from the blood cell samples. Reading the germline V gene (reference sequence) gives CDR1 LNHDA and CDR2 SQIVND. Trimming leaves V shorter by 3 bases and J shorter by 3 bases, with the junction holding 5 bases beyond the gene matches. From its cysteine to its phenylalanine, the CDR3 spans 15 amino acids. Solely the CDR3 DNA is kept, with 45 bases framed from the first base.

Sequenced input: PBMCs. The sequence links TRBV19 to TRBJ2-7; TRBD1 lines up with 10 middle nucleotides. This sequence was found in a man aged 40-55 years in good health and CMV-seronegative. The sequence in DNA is TGTGCCAGTAGTATTGGGACAGGGGCGTTCTACGAGCAGTACTTC. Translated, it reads CASSIGTGAFYEQYF.